This paragraph covers one T cell receptor (beta chain) sequence. Its antigen is as yet unknown. Frozen unsorted single-cell suspensions supplied the genomic DNA. This sample is drawn from a study of immune cell composition in non-small cell lung cancer. Study findings and constraints: Clones >0.5% enriched in tumour were rarer in adenocarcinoma (roughly 33%) than squamous (roughly 75%).

The data were produced by immunoSEQ multiplex PCR, yet TCRdb's version contains in-frame clones alone and is incomplete. The sample carries roughly 11,000 clones, around 64% recorded once. Looked up from germline, CDR1 is LGHNA and CDR2 is YNFKEQ. The CDR3 length is 15 residues. V lost 0 bases to trimming and J lost 5 bases; unmatched junction nucleotides: 3. The chain links TRBV4-2 to TRBJ2-5; TRBD1 matches 10 bases. Sequenced material: lung tumor tissue. The origin of this receptor is a human donor with non-small cell lung cancer. The CDR3 here is CASSQEMTGGETQYF. DNA of the CDR3: TGTGCCAGCAGCCAAGAGATGACAGGGGGCGAGACCCAGTACTTC.